A selection of T cell receptor beta chains follows, all from one sample in a study of blood T cell repertoires in COVID-19. Here immunoSEQ multiplex PCR was the method, and the copy in TCRdb shows in-frame clones only, minus some. The data hold roughly 330,000 clones, with around 87% observed a single time. The sequencing sample was made of PBMCs or T cells enriched from blood (not recorded which). Receptor source: a woman aged 30 to 39 who had recovered from COVID-19. Both conserved end residues are part of each CDR3. A D gene is named only where the DNA matches it firmly. The size field is filled for only some rows; it gives once, few, many or a size class.

CDR3 DNA	CDR3 protein	clone size	J gene	V gene	D gene
TGTGCCAGTCCCGCGGGGGGGCAGTACTTC	CASPAGGQYF	-	TRBJ2-7	TRBV5-6	TRBD2
TGTGCCAGCAGCCCGGGACTTGACTATGGCTACACCTTC	CASSPGLDYGYTF	-	TRBJ1-2	TRBV7-9	-
TGTGCCAGCAGCCTACAATCCGGGACAGGGGGCGCCGGTGCCTACACCTTC	CASSLQSGTGGAGAYTF	-	TRBJ1-2	TRBV3-1/TRBV3-2	TRBD1
TGTGCCACCAGCAGAGACAGGGGATGGGATTCAGATACGCAGTATTTT	CATSRDRGWDSDTQYF	-	TRBJ2-3	TRBV15	-
TGTGCCAGCAGTCCCTCGGGGGAGAACTATGGCTACACCTTC	CASSPSGENYGYTF	few	TRBJ1-2	TRBV7-9	-
TGTGCCAGCAGCCAACGGGACAGGTACTATGGCTACACCTTC	CASSQRDRYYGYTF	-	TRBJ1-2	TRBV28	TRBD1
TGTGCCAGCAGTCCCCCGGGACAGGGAAATTCACCCCTCCACTTT	CASSPPGQGNSPLHF	many	TRBJ1-6	TRBV28	TRBD1
TGTGCCAGCGCACAGGGTCCCAATCAGCCCCAGCATTTT	CASAQGPNQPQHF	-	TRBJ1-5	TRBV7-9	-
TGTGCCAGCAGCCTCCGGGGACAGGGGGTTTCTGGCTACACCTTC	CASSLRGQGVSGYTF	-	TRBJ1-2	TRBV5-4	TRBD1
TGTGCCAGTAGGCCTCCGGGGGGGGGAAACACCATATATTTT	CASRPPGGGNTIYF	-	TRBJ1-3	TRBV28	-
TGTGCCAGTAGATCGACAGCCCACATGAACACTGAAGCTTTCTTT	CASRSTAHMNTEAFF	-	TRBJ1-1	TRBV19	-
TGCAGCGTACAGGGAGCGGCCTACGAGCAGTACTTC	CSVQGAAYEQYF	-	TRBJ2-7	TRBV29-1	-
TGTGCCAGCTCACCACTCGGGGGGAGACTTGCTTTCTTT	CASSPLGGRLAFF	-	TRBJ1-1	TRBV18	-
TGCGCCAGCAGTGAGTCGACTCCGCAGGGGGGTCAGCCCCAGCATTTT	CASSESTPQGGQPQHF	-	TRBJ1-5	TRBV10-2	TRBD1
TGTGCCAGCAGCTTCCGACTAGCGGGGGTATCGAATACGCAGTATTTT	CASSFRLAGVSNTQYF	-	TRBJ2-3	TRBV13	TRBD2